The 7 T cell receptor beta chains given below trace back to one sample, sequenced in a study of molecular identifiers for immune sequencing clone quantification (dated by TCRdb to 2016 to 2019). Library prep was done by PCR. Reads for this sample came from a NextSeq 500. The raw public reads went through TCRdb reprocessing: fastp at Q25, MiXCR clone calling, in-frame beta chains kept. Rows with a matching CDR3 protein are joined into one entry that keeps the most common DNA and genes. The sample includes about 40,000 distinct CDR3 sequences, with about 24% observed a single time. The ten largest clones represent about 1% of the sample. Sequencing input: naive CD8+ T cells from blood, with Jurkat cell RNA spiked in. Taken with the paper, the label for cell subset or site translates to: FACS-sorted CD8+CD4-CCR7+CD45RA+ naive T cells. All receptors derive from a human donor in good health. Some libraries in this study had Jurkat cell RNA spiked in.

Ten or more counts support this clonotype. The rearrangement joins TRBV19 to TRBJ2-1; D unresolved. There are 13 residues in the CDR3. Looked up from germline, CDR1 is LNHDA and CDR2 is SQIVND (reference sequence). The V and J ends lost 7 bases and 6 bases respectively, with 13 bases between them. As DNA, the CDR3 is TGTGCCAGTAAGAATCCGCGTTTCAATGAGCAGTTCTTC. This encodes CASKNPRFNEQFF.

This clonotype was counted at least ten times. V gene TRBV20-1 combines with J gene TRBJ2-3, with D hard to call. The CDR3 spans 13 residues. In germline, CDR1 is DFQATT, CDR2 SNEGSKA (reference sequence). The V end lost 1 base, the J end lost 1 base, and 6 bases lay between the germline ends. The CDR3 DNA reads TGCAGTGCTAGAGTCCGAGGCACAGATACGCAGTATTTT. It is translated as CSARVRGTDTQYF.

Comments on this clonotype: A much larger clone is a single base away; this may be a read error. V gene TRBV20-1 combines with J gene TRBJ1-2, with 9 bases that match TRBD1. In germline, CDR1 is DFQATT, CDR2 SNEGSKA (reference sequence). J gave up 5 bases and V 8 bases, and 9 bases lay outside the gene matches. This CDR3 region has 13 residues. CDR3 in DNA: TGCAGTTCACGGGACAGGGAATTTTATGGCTACACCTTC. This encodes CSSRDREFYGYTF.

As concerns this clonotype: Since a much larger clone is just one base distant, this may be a read error. J is TRBJ2-3 and V is TRBV28, with TRBD2 as a possible D gene (5 bases). V lost 4 bases, J lost 4 bases, and 12 bases lay in between. This CDR3 comprises 14 residues. Germline V gene sequence: CDR1 MDHEN, CDR2 SYDVKM. The CDR3 here is CASSSDSSSDTQYF. CDR3 in DNA: TGTGCCAGCAGTTCAGACTCTAGCTCAGATACGCAGTATTTT.

Concerning this clonotype itself: This clone may be a read error of a much larger clone one base away. V is TRBV7-9 and J is TRBJ1-1, with TRBD1 identical over 7 bases. CDR3 size: 14 residues. CDR1 is SEHNR, CDR2 FQNEAQ, per germline (reference sequence). CDR3 amino acids: CAGSLTGENTEAFF. The CDR3 DNA sequence: TGTGCCGGCAGCTTAACAGGGGAGAACACTGAAGCTTTCTTT.

This clonotype was seen many times. CDR3 sequence (DNA): TGTGCCAGCAGCTTAGGGGGTGAAAAACTGTTTTTT. Its protein product is CASSLGGEKLFF. The chain recombines TRBV13 with TRBJ1-4; no clear D gene. The V end lost 0 bases, the J end lost 7 bases, and 3 bases lay between the germline ends. Germline V gene lookup returns CDR1 PRHDT and CDR2 FYEKMQ (reference sequence). CDR3 length: 12 amino acids.

The chain couples TRBV29-1 to TRBJ1-2, with 9 bases fitting TRBD1. The CDR3 contains 13 residues. V trimming: 6 bases; J trimming: 8 bases; junction bases outside the gene matches: 10. CDR1 and CDR2 (germline): SQVTM, ANQGSEA. The CDR3 loop is CSVLRDRDFGYTF. The CDR3 DNA follows: TGCAGCGTCCTAAGGGACAGGGATTTCGGCTACACCTTC.